This TCR beta chain comes out of a study of shared clonotypes between healthy human individuals. J gave up 6 bases and V 6 bases, and 8 bases lay outside the gene matches. CDR1 is MNHNS, CDR2 SASEGT, per germline. CDR3 length: 14 residues. Data came from immunoSEQ multiplex PCR; TCRdb stores just in-frame clones and leaves some out. Among 400,000 to 500,000 clones listed, roughly 85% were seen once. Each sample came from a Caucasian adult donor living in Nashville, Tennessee. The receptor was derived from a woman aged 40 to 50 in good health. Some clones in this sample may be carry-over from other donors' samples. The chain has TRBV6-1 and TRBJ1-5; TRBD1 aligns across 7 bases. Material: PBMCs. Written as DNA, the CDR3 is TGTGCCAGCAGGGGAACCAGGGGGGCTCAGCCCCAGCATTTT. Translating gives CASRGTRGAQPQHF.